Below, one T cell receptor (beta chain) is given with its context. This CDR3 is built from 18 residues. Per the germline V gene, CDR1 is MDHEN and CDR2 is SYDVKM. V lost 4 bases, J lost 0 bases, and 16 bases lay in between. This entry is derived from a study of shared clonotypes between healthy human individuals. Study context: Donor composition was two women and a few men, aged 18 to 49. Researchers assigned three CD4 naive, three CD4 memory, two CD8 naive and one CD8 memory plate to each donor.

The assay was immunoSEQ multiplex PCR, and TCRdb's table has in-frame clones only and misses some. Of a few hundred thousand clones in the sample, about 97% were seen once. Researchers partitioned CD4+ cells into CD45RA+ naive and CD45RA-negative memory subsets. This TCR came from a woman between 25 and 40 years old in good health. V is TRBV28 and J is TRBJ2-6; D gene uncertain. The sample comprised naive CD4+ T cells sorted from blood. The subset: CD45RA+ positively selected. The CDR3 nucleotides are TGTGCCAGCAGTTCAGCCAGGCTTAGGGCCTCTGGGGCCAACGTCCTGACTTTC. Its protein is CASSSARLRASGANVLTF.